Listed here are 27 T cell receptor beta chains from one sample, sequenced in a study of T cells in localized non-small cell lung cancer. Assay: immunoSEQ multiplex PCR; the TCRdb copy retains only in-frame clones and omits some. The repertoire holds roughly 86,000 clones, around four fifths seen once, with approximately 2.8% in the top ten. The sequencing here drew on peripheral blood, taken before any cancer treatment. The receptors originated from a man aged 35-75 years with stage I lung adenocarcinoma.

This chain uses TRBV29-1 with TRBJ1-4, with no clear D. Germline V gene sequence: CDR1 SQVTM, CDR2 ANQGSEA. The ends were cut back, 4 bases at V and 1 base at J, with 1 base in the middle. This CDR3 has 11 residues. CDR3 protein: CSVVTNEKLFF. CDR3 in DNA: TGCAGCGTTGTAACTAATGAAAAACTGTTTTTT.

The rearrangement joins TRBV7-2 to TRBJ2-1; 7 nucleotides line up with TRBD2. The junction had 11 bases not matched to a gene; V was cut back by 8 bases and J by 7 bases. The CDR3 loop spans 14 amino acids. CDR1 is SGHTA, CDR2 FQGNSA, per germline. CDR3 DNA sequence: TGTGCCAGCCTCCCCTACGGGGGGTGGAATGAGCAGTTCTTC. Translating it yields CASLPYGGWNEQFF.

V gene TRBV28 combines with J gene TRBJ2-7; 13 bases agree with TRBD2. Germline V gives CDR1 MDHEN, CDR2 SYDVKM. The trim removed 5 bases at V and 2 bases at J, leaving 6 bases unmatched. This CDR3 is built from 16 residues. The CDR3 coding sequence is TGTGCCAGCAGTCTGGGACTAGCGGGAACTACCTACGAGCAGTACTTC. Amino acid sequence: CASSLGLAGTTYEQYF.

This chain uses TRBV4-3 with TRBJ1-5; 7 bases fit TRBD1. CDR3 length equals 14 residues. With V trimmed by 1 base and J by 7 bases, 4 bases remained unmatched. The V gene's germline CDR1 is LGHNA and CDR2 YSLEER. CDR3 loop: CASSQARGGQPQHF. The CDR3 DNA sequence: TGCGCCAGCAGCCAAGCCAGGGGGGGCCAGCCCCAGCATTTT.

The chain links TRBV10-3 to TRBJ1-2; D call uncertain. Germline assignment: CDR1 ENHRY and CDR2 SYGVKD. Trimming took off 0 bases at V and 0 bases at J, with 17 bases between the two ends. CDR3 length equals 18 residues. The CDR3 protein is CAISESILVRRANYGYTF. As DNA, the CDR3 is TGTGCCATCAGTGAGTCGATTTTGGTCCGGCGGGCTAACTATGGCTACACCTTC.

This clone has just a few counts. The chain uses TRBV5-6 and TRBJ2-3; TRBD1 matches at 9 bases. The junction had 8 bases not matched to a gene; V was cut back by 6 bases and J by 3 bases. The CDR3 spans 15 residues. In germline, CDR1 is SGHDT, CDR2 YYEEEE. The CDR3 protein is CASTLTGGGTDTQYF. The CDR3 DNA is TGTGCCAGCACCCTCACAGGGGGCGGAACAGATACGCAGTATTTT.

The chain joins TRBV10-2 to TRBJ2-1; 7 nucleotides agree with TRBD2. The CDR3 covers 14 residues. The trim removed 4 bases at V and 5 bases at J, leaving 5 bases unmatched. The V gene's germline CDR1 is WSHSY and CDR2 SAAADI. CDR3 sequence (DNA): TGCGCCAGCAGTGTACTAGCGCTAAACAATGAGCAGTTCTTC. Encoded protein: CASSVLALNNEQFF.

This clone was observed a handful of times. V gene TRBV4-1 combines with J gene TRBJ2-5; D is uncertain. The CDR3 is made up of 15 amino acids. The V gene's germline CDR1 is MGHRA and CDR2 YSYEKL. The V end was cut by 2 bases, the J end by 4 bases, with 14 bases between. CDR3 amino acids: CASSQIMSWGETQYF. The CDR3 DNA reads as TGCGCCAGCAGCCAAATTATGTCATGGGGAGAGACCCAGTACTTC.

The chain links TRBV18 to TRBJ2-7, with D hard to call. The CDR3 is made up of 15 amino acids. The ends were cut back, 1 base at V and 7 bases at J, with 17 bases in the middle. The germline gives CDR1 KGHSH, CDR2 LQKENI. The CDR3 region is CASSPRGVGLAEQYF. The CDR3 DNA reads as TGTGCCAGCTCACCACGGGGTGTGGGTCTGGCGGAGCAGTACTTC.

Concerning this clone: Additional DNA sequences in this sample encode the identical CDR3. CDR3 loop: CASSSGKQGILGGPQHF. CDR3 DNA: TGTGCCAGCAGCTCAGGAAAACAGGGGATTCTAGGTGGGCCCCAGCATTTT. The J gene is TRBJ1-5, the V gene TRBV7-8; 7 bases are shared with TRBD1. The length of the CDR3 is 17 residues. V shed 4 bases, J shed 9 bases, and the junction held 18 bases outside the gene matches. Germline-derived CDR1 and CDR2 are SGHVS and FQNEAQ. The variable domain in full, with the rest retrieved from reference TRBV7-8 and TRBJ1-5, is GAGVSQSPRYKVAKRGQDVALRCDPISGHVSLFWYQQALGQGPEFLTYFQNEAQLDKSGLPSDRFFAERPEGSVSTLKIQRTQQEDSAVYLCASSSGKQGILGGPQHFGDGTRLSIL.

The rearrangement links TRBV5-1 to TRBJ1-2, with TRBD1 identical over 7 bases. Trimming cost V 4 bases and J 7 bases; bases outside gene matches: 4. Germline V gives CDR1 SGHRS, CDR2 YFSETQ. The CDR3 extends over 12 amino acids. CDR3 sequence reads: CASSQQGFGYTF. The CDR3 nucleotides read TGCGCCAGCAGCCAACAGGGGTTTGGCTACACCTTC.

This clone showed up just a few times. The rearrangement joins TRBV5-1 to TRBJ2-7; D perhaps matches TRBD1 (6 bases). The CDR3 sequence is 14 residues long. With 4 bases removed from V and 1 base from J, the gap between germline ends came to 12 bases. Germline V gene lookup returns CDR1 SGHRS and CDR2 YFSETQ. CDR3 region: CASSQSTGSYEQYF. CDR3 nucleotide sequence: TGCGCCAGCAGCCAGTCGACAGGTTCCTACGAGCAGTACTTC.

This clone has only a few counts. The chain links TRBV7-9 to TRBJ2-1; D call uncertain. Trimming stripped 4 bases from V and 5 bases from J, with 6 bases between. The V gene's germline CDR1 is SEHNR and CDR2 FQNEAQ (reference sequence). The CDR3 runs to 12 residues. CDR3 nucleotide sequence: TGTGCCAGCAGCTGGGATCACAATGAGCAGTTCTTC. Translation: CASSWDHNEQFF.

The chain links TRBV27 to TRBJ1-1; weak D call: TRBD1 (6 bases). V lost 5 bases and J 0 bases, leaving 13 bases between the germline ends. Germline lookup yields CDR1 MNHEY and CDR2 SMNVEV (reference sequence). The CDR3 length is 15 residues. The CDR3 is CASSKGTIMNTEAFF. CDR3 nucleotide sequence: TGTGCCAGCAGTAAAGGGACAATTATGAACACTGAAGCTTTCTTT.

CDR3 sequence: CASSPLQANSGANVLTF. In DNA, the CDR3 is TGTGCCAGCTCACCGCTCCAGGCTAACTCTGGGGCCAACGTCCTGACTTTC. V and J are TRBV18 and TRBJ2-6, with no clear D. CDR1 and CDR2 from the germline V gene are KGHSH and LQKENI. The V end lost 3 bases, the J end lost 0 bases, and 12 bases lay between the germline ends. CDR3 length equals 17 residues. Full variable domain (outside the CDR3, taken from reference TRBV18 and TRBJ2-6): NAGVMQNPRHLVRRRGQEARLRCSPMKGHSHVYWYRQLPEEGLKFMVYLQKENIIDESGMPKERFSAEFPKEGPSILRIQQVVRGDSAAYFCASSPLQANSGANVLTFGAGSRLTVL.

The chain is built from TRBV19 and TRBJ2-7; TRBD2 might be the D (6 bases). Germline assignment: CDR1 LNHDA and CDR2 SQIVND (reference sequence). V lost 6 bases, J lost 2 bases, and 17 bases lay in between. The CDR3 covers 15 residues. The CDR3 spells CASRISGRDTYEQYF. The CDR3 coding sequence is TGTGCCAGTAGGATCTCCGGGCGGGATACCTACGAGCAGTACTTC.

V gene TRBV4-1 combines with J gene TRBJ1-4; the D is unclear. CDR1 and CDR2 (germline): MGHRA, YSYEKL. CDR3 length equals 14 residues. Trimming took 4 bases from V and 4 from J, leaving 10 bases between them. CDR3 residues: CASSLEGYNEKLFF. CDR3 sequence (DNA): TGCGCCAGCAGCCTTGAGGGATATAATGAAAAACTGTTTTTT.

The chain combines TRBV5-1 with TRBJ2-3, with 8 nucleotides matching TRBD2. CDR1 is SGHRS, CDR2 YFSETQ, per germline. Trimming at V came to 3 bases and at J to 3 bases, leaving 9 bases not matched to a gene. This CDR3 spans 16 amino acids. As DNA, the CDR3 is TGCGCCAGCAGCTACGGACTAGCCCAGGGGACAGATACGCAGTATTTT. Amino acids: CASSYGLAQGTDTQYF.

The V call is TRBV11-1, the J call TRBJ2-5; D unresolved. The CDR3 has 15 residues. V was clipped by 0 bases and J by 2 bases, with 10 bases between them. CDR1 and CDR2 (germline): SGHAT, FQDESV (reference sequence). CDR3 nucleotide sequence: TGTGCCAGCAGCTTAGCGGGGTTGCGACAAGAGACCCAGTACTTC. This gives the protein CASSLAGLRQETQYF.

This chain links TRBV6-1 with TRBJ2-4; 8 nucleotides match TRBD1. V trimming: 1 base; J trimming: 5 bases; junction bases outside the gene matches: 13. Germline CDR1 and CDR2: MNHNS and SASEGT. There are 18 residues in the CDR3. CDR3 protein: CASSEDGYSGQAQNIQYF. CDR3 nucleotides: TGTGCCAGCAGTGAAGACGGCTATTCGGGACAGGCGCAAAACATTCAGTACTTC.

The sample holds one count of this clone. In nucleotides, the CDR3 is TGCGCCAGCAGAAAGCGGGGGGGCCAGGGCACAGATACGCAGTATTTT. Protein: CASRKRGGQGTDTQYF. J is TRBJ2-3 and V is TRBV5-1; the match to TRBD2 covers 10 bases. Per the germline V gene, CDR1 is SGHRS and CDR2 is YFSETQ. The CDR3 sequence is 16 residues long. The ends lost 5 bases at V and 1 base at J; junction bases unmatched: 7.

This chain connects TRBV14 to TRBJ1-4; 8 bases agree with TRBD1. Losses at the gene ends were 5 bases for V and 3 bases for J; bases not matched to a gene: 8. The CDR3 covers 16 residues. CDR1 is SGHDN and CDR2 is FVKESK in the germline V gene. CDR3 sequence reads: CASSKQGEGANEKLFF. The CDR3 DNA reads TGTGCCAGCAGCAAACAGGGGGAGGGCGCTAATGAAAAACTGTTTTTT.

This chain connects TRBV7-2 to TRBJ2-4; no clear D gene. This CDR3 comprises 12 residues. The germline CDR1 and CDR2 sequences are SGHTA and FQGNSA. V was shortened by 2 bases and J by 7 bases, with 6 bases between the two germline ends. This CDR3 reads CASSLIGNIQYF. Here the CDR3 DNA reads TGTGCCAGCAGCTTAATAGGTAACATTCAGTACTTC.

The V call is TRBV28, the J call TRBJ2-4; 9 positions match TRBD1. Losses at the gene ends were 3 bases for V and 0 bases for J; bases not matched to a gene: 9. Germline CDR1 reads MDHEN; CDR2 reads SYDVKM. The length of the CDR3 is 18 residues. This CDR3 reads CASSLATGGGRAKNIQYF. In nucleotides, the CDR3 is TGTGCCAGCAGTTTGGCGACAGGGGGAGGTCGAGCCAAAAACATTCAGTACTTC.

The rearrangement links TRBV11-2 to TRBJ2-1; TRBD2 matches 8 bases. Germline-derived CDR1 and CDR2 are SGHAT and FQNNGV. The CDR3 extends over 16 amino acids. Losses at the gene ends were 3 bases for V and 5 bases for J; bases not matched to a gene: 9. CDR3 sequence: CASSLGTSGRDNEQFF. CDR3 nucleotides: TGTGCCAGCAGCTTGGGAACTAGCGGTCGGGACAATGAGCAGTTCTTC. Looking up the rest from reference TRBV11-2 and TRBJ2-1 gives the full variable domain: EAGVAQSPRYKIIEKRQSVAFWCNPISGHATLYWYQQILGQGPKLLIQFQNNGVVDDSQLPKDRFSAERLKGVDSTLKIQPAKLEDSAVYLCASSLGTSGRDNEQFFGPGTRLTVL.

The V call is TRBV2, the J call TRBJ2-7; D uncertain. This CDR3 has 13 amino acids. Germline loops: CDR1 SNHLY, CDR2 FYNNEI. V was shortened by 1 base and J by 11 bases, with 15 bases between the two germline ends. The CDR3 DNA reads TGTGCCAGCAGTGAAGGTCTCTTAATGGACGAGTACTTC. It translates to CASSEGLLMDEYF.

The chain uses TRBV5-1 and TRBJ2-3; 10 bases fit TRBD1. Looked up from germline, CDR1 is SGHRS and CDR2 is YFSETQ. V was pared by 7 bases and J by 1 base, with 6 bases of the junction left unmatched. The CDR3 extends over 15 amino acids. For the CDR3, the DNA is TGCGCCAGCGAAGACGGGACAGGGGGCACAGATACGCAGTATTTT. Its translation: CASEDGTGGTDTQYF.